This T cell receptor beta chain was identified in a study of cytomegalovirus exposure and HLA in healthy donors listed by TCRdb under 2017. Regarding the research as a whole: An earlier analysis of some 620 of the donors reported about 260 Gb of sequence data and around 120 million unique TCR beta sequences obtained from roughly 170 million T cells. An early release that covered fewer than 800 HLA-typed donors contained 300 to 350 gigabases of sequencing data and roughly 84 million unique TCR sequences. The genetic ancestry cluster associated with self-reported Caucasian donors included 81% of the approximately 430 genotyped donors. The study aimed to test whether cataloging public T cell receptors could reveal signatures of past pathogen exposure. The study used immunosequencing to profile the T cell repertoires of approximately 630 subjects and linked those repertoires to cytomegalovirus serostatus. Along with the roughly 610-subject first cohort, a separate validation cohort of over a hundred different subjects was used. To predict cytomegalovirus infection status, the study combined high-throughput TCR immunosequencing, statistical association of individual TCRs with disease status, and machine learning. A later analysis re-examined previously published TCR beta repertoires from about 670 donors and added high-resolution HLA genotyping to investigate patterns of TCR occurrence. The later analysis used no new phenotypic data to find candidate immune exposures, relying instead on TCR beta sequences and their occurrence across donors. To decide whether each TCR beta V gene segment behaved as functional or pseudogenic, an earlier analysis of fewer than 750 of the donors relied on high-throughput TCR beta sequencing. Donor age, sex, ethnicity and CMV serostatus were compiled alongside the repertoire data. A later genetic analysis took genome-wide SNP genotypes for about 65% of the 666 donors and used that subset as a discovery cohort. Every repertoire in the discovery cohort had been generated on one and the same sequencing platform. Class I and class II HLA loci were covered by the typing at four-digit resolution. Typing coverage differed by locus: A, B, C, DRB1 and DQB1 were typed in roughly 629-630 donors, DQA1 in about 510, DPA1 in around 610, and DPB1 in around 440. Roughly five DR-DQ haplotypes were treated as single units for association and clustering because of strong linkage in the cohort. Among over 350 genotyped donors of the cohort, an average of roughly 240,000 unique TCR beta nucleotide sequences were sequenced per donor, around 20% of them non-productive.

The library was generated by the immunoSEQ multiplex PCR assay. A mixture of 60 forward primers for TCR Vbeta segments and 13 reverse primers for TCR Jbeta segments was used in the multiplex PCR. A multiplex PCR assay on genomic DNA amplified the CDR3 region of rearranged TCR beta genes. The Illumina HiSeq System was used to sequence the amplified TCR beta libraries as 87-base-pair reads. Processing in the source paper ran as follows. Across the 600 to 700 repertoires, a later analysis counted tens of millions of unique TCR beta chains, approximately 10 million of which were shared by at least two donors. Raw reads were error-corrected and collapsed into unique sequences with a nearest-neighbor algorithm that merged closely related sequences to remove PCR and sequencing errors. V, D and J gene segments were assigned by aligning CDR3 sequences to IMGT reference sequences. Each retained sequence needed at least a six-nucleotide match to both a V gene segment and a J gene segment. Rearrangements were classified as productive when the CDR3 lacked stop codons and remained in frame with V and J, and all other rearrangements were classified as non-productive. CDR3 was defined according to IMGT convention as the region running from the second conserved V-encoded cysteine to the conserved J-encoded phenylalanine. The earlier analysis of 587 of the donors excluded any sequence lacking an unambiguous match to a single V gene segment. An earlier analysis of approximately 590 of the donors classified V segments as functional when productive rearrangements were above 56.7% and as segregating when the standard deviation between donors was above 5%. To diagnose cytomegalovirus status from the catalog of TCR beta chain sequences, a statistical classification framework was built. V and J gene assignment, in a later analysis, came from comparing TCR nucleotide sequences with IMGT/GENE-DB human TR gene sequences. The TCRdist pipeline was used in a later analysis to assign CDR3 sequences and most-parsimonious VDJ recombination scenarios. In a later analysis, each TCR beta chain was defined by its CDR3 amino acid sequence together with its V-gene family, and reads without a unique V-gene family were excluded. To address suspected cross-contamination and a sequencing artifact, a later analysis removed around 600 highly shared, low-generation-probability nucleotide sequences. In a later analysis, a clonal expansion index for each public chain was calculated from normalized within-repertoire ranks of inferred template counts. Generation probabilities in a later analysis came from a VDJ recombination model fitted to out-of-frame rearrangements, and those results were checked against IGoR. In a later analysis, TCR-TCR, TCR-HLA and TCR-CMV co-occurrence was scored with hypergeometric tests, and a repertoire-size bias correction was applied to TCR pairs. In a later analysis, false discovery rates were estimated by permuting HLA or CMV assignments 20 times. In a later analysis, co-occurring TCRs were grouped with DBSCAN, and TCRdist sequence similarity was added when clustering was performed within HLA-allele-positive subsets. Repertoires with fewer than 30,000 or more than 120,000 public chains were left out of co-occurrence clustering, as were a handful of repertoires with anomalous nucleotide sharing. The source is immuneACCESS, and TCRdb retained only in-frame sequences with V and J called. Part of the clones is not carried over; for the studies checked, unresolved V genes explain less than half of this, and the remainder is unexplained. The D gene and trimming were derived from the DNA, and the V and J assignments and clone size from that table. The sample contains around 45,000 clones, 70% to 80% of them found a single time. The ten largest account for just under 6.5% of the sample.

Trimming accounts for 1 base at V and 3 bases at J, while the number of junction bases matched to no gene is 12. From cysteine to phenylalanine, the CDR3 is 18 amino acids long. CDR3 DNA is the only sequence kept; it has 54 bases, read in frame from the first base. CDR1 KGHSH and CDR2 LQKENI were looked up in the germline V gene. As to this clone: Its antigen is unknown. No much larger clone exists at a distance of one base, and base qualities are not known.

Summary of the overall study and its limitations: Sequencing depth was assumed to be roughly uniform across donors in the presence/absence analyses, though that assumption may not hold. Immune exposure information for the cohort was limited to CMV serostatus. Because counts were too low, seventeen rarely observed V segments, including chromosome 9 orphons, were excluded from the earlier analysis of several hundred of the donors. Most TCR sequences were observed very rarely across donors, whereas some public TCRs were present in many individuals. In a later analysis, HLA-associated TCR beta chains were found to be more clonally expanded and to have lower generation probabilities than equally common non-associated chains. According to a later genetic analysis, donors in an Asian-associated ancestry cluster had fewer N-insertions in productive TCRs than the approximately 630-donor mean. An association between a missense DCLRE1C variant and V-gene and J-gene trimming of TCR beta chains was found in a later genetic analysis and replicated in an independent cohort. Because some donors lacked HLA typing at each locus, the association tests relied only on the typed subset. The cohort was sequenced for TCR beta chains only, and without alpha or paired-chain data the features that could be detected were limited. In a later analysis, several top co-occurrence clusters were reported to appear linked to parvovirus B19, influenza, CMV and Epstein-Barr virus. Some IMGT-functional V segments, including TRBV6-2 and TRBV6-3, could not be told apart with the 87-base-pair reads, so those segments were excluded. In a later analysis, TCR association rates were found to vary across HLA loci, with the most associated TCRs seen for DRB1 alleles and the fewest for HLA-C alleles. Correlated functional status among segregating V segments might reflect linkage disequilibrium, but an unknown experimental factor could not be ruled out. A further reported finding was that TCR beta sequences accurately predicted the HLA-A and HLA-B alleles for most subjects in the first cohort. In a later analysis, 16,951 TCR beta sequences were associated with specific HLA alleles at a false discovery rate of 0.05. In vitro tests confirmed that a few of the cytomegalovirus-associated TCR beta chains recognize cytomegalovirus antigens. Most CMV-associated TCR beta chains appeared to be HLA-restricted in a later analysis, and the HLA associations seemed to be driven largely by CMV exposure. In an earlier analysis of a few hundred of the donors, most TCR beta V segments were observed in productive rearrangements about 87% or about 30% of the time, broadly matching IMGT annotations. Assigning TCR associations to individual alleles was difficult when HLA alleles, especially DR and DQ, strongly co-occurred. The classifier was reported to diagnose cytomegalovirus status with high specificity and sensitivity in both the original and validation cohorts. A total of roughly 160 TCR beta chains were listed by the study as associated with cytomegalovirus. It was suggested by the authors that the approach could potentially be generalized to other disease states and immunological phenotypes. A group of highly shared sequence variants was considered likely to be a technical artifact of the sequencing pipeline.

The cohort consisted of hundreds of healthy bone marrow donors. All cohort members were sampled while nominally healthy, although unrecorded immune exposures were likely present. The donor was CMV seronegative and was included in the group of 352 seronegative cohort members. A peripheral blood sample was provided by each donor, and peripheral blood mononuclear cells were used for TCR beta sequencing. Genomic DNA extraction from the blood cell samples was performed with the Qiagen DNeasy Blood Extraction Kit. This sequence uses TRBV18 and TRBJ2-7; 10 middle bases align to TRBD2. Specimen: PBMCs. The clonotype originates from a man under 40 in good health and CMV-seronegative. The CDR3 protein: CASSPRVAGGPPYYEQYF. The DNA sequence is given as TGTGCCAGCTCACCACGAGTAGCGGGAGGTCCTCCTTACTACGAGCAGTACTTC.